Below, one T cell receptor (beta chain) is given with its context. Its antigen remains unknown. V lost 6 bases to trimming and J lost 7 bases; unmatched junction nucleotides: 10. The CDR3 loop spans 14 amino acids. The germline gives CDR1 SQVTM, CDR2 ANQGSEA. Indicated time point: cycle 4 day 1 (C4D1), after around six weeks of nivolumab. Every single patient, without exception, relapsed after autologous stem cell transplantation, and brentuximab vedotin exposure varied. Assay: immunoSEQ multiplex PCR; the TCRdb copy retains only in-frame clones and omits some. The sample consists of around 40,000 clones, over 65% of them appearing once. The record originates from a study of PD-1 blockade in classical Hodgkin lymphoma. Overall study findings and caveats: Complete responders had baseline diversity similar to newly diagnosed patients.

Specimen: peripheral blood mononuclear cells (PBMCs), collected before the fourth cycle of nivolumab. The V gene is TRBV29-1, the J gene TRBJ2-7, with 12 bases that match TRBD1. The clonotype was recovered from a human donor with classical Hodgkin lymphoma. DNA of the CDR3: TGCAGCGTAGCCCGGGACAGGGGGCCTAAGGAGCAGTACTTC. It specifies CSVARDRGPKEQYF.